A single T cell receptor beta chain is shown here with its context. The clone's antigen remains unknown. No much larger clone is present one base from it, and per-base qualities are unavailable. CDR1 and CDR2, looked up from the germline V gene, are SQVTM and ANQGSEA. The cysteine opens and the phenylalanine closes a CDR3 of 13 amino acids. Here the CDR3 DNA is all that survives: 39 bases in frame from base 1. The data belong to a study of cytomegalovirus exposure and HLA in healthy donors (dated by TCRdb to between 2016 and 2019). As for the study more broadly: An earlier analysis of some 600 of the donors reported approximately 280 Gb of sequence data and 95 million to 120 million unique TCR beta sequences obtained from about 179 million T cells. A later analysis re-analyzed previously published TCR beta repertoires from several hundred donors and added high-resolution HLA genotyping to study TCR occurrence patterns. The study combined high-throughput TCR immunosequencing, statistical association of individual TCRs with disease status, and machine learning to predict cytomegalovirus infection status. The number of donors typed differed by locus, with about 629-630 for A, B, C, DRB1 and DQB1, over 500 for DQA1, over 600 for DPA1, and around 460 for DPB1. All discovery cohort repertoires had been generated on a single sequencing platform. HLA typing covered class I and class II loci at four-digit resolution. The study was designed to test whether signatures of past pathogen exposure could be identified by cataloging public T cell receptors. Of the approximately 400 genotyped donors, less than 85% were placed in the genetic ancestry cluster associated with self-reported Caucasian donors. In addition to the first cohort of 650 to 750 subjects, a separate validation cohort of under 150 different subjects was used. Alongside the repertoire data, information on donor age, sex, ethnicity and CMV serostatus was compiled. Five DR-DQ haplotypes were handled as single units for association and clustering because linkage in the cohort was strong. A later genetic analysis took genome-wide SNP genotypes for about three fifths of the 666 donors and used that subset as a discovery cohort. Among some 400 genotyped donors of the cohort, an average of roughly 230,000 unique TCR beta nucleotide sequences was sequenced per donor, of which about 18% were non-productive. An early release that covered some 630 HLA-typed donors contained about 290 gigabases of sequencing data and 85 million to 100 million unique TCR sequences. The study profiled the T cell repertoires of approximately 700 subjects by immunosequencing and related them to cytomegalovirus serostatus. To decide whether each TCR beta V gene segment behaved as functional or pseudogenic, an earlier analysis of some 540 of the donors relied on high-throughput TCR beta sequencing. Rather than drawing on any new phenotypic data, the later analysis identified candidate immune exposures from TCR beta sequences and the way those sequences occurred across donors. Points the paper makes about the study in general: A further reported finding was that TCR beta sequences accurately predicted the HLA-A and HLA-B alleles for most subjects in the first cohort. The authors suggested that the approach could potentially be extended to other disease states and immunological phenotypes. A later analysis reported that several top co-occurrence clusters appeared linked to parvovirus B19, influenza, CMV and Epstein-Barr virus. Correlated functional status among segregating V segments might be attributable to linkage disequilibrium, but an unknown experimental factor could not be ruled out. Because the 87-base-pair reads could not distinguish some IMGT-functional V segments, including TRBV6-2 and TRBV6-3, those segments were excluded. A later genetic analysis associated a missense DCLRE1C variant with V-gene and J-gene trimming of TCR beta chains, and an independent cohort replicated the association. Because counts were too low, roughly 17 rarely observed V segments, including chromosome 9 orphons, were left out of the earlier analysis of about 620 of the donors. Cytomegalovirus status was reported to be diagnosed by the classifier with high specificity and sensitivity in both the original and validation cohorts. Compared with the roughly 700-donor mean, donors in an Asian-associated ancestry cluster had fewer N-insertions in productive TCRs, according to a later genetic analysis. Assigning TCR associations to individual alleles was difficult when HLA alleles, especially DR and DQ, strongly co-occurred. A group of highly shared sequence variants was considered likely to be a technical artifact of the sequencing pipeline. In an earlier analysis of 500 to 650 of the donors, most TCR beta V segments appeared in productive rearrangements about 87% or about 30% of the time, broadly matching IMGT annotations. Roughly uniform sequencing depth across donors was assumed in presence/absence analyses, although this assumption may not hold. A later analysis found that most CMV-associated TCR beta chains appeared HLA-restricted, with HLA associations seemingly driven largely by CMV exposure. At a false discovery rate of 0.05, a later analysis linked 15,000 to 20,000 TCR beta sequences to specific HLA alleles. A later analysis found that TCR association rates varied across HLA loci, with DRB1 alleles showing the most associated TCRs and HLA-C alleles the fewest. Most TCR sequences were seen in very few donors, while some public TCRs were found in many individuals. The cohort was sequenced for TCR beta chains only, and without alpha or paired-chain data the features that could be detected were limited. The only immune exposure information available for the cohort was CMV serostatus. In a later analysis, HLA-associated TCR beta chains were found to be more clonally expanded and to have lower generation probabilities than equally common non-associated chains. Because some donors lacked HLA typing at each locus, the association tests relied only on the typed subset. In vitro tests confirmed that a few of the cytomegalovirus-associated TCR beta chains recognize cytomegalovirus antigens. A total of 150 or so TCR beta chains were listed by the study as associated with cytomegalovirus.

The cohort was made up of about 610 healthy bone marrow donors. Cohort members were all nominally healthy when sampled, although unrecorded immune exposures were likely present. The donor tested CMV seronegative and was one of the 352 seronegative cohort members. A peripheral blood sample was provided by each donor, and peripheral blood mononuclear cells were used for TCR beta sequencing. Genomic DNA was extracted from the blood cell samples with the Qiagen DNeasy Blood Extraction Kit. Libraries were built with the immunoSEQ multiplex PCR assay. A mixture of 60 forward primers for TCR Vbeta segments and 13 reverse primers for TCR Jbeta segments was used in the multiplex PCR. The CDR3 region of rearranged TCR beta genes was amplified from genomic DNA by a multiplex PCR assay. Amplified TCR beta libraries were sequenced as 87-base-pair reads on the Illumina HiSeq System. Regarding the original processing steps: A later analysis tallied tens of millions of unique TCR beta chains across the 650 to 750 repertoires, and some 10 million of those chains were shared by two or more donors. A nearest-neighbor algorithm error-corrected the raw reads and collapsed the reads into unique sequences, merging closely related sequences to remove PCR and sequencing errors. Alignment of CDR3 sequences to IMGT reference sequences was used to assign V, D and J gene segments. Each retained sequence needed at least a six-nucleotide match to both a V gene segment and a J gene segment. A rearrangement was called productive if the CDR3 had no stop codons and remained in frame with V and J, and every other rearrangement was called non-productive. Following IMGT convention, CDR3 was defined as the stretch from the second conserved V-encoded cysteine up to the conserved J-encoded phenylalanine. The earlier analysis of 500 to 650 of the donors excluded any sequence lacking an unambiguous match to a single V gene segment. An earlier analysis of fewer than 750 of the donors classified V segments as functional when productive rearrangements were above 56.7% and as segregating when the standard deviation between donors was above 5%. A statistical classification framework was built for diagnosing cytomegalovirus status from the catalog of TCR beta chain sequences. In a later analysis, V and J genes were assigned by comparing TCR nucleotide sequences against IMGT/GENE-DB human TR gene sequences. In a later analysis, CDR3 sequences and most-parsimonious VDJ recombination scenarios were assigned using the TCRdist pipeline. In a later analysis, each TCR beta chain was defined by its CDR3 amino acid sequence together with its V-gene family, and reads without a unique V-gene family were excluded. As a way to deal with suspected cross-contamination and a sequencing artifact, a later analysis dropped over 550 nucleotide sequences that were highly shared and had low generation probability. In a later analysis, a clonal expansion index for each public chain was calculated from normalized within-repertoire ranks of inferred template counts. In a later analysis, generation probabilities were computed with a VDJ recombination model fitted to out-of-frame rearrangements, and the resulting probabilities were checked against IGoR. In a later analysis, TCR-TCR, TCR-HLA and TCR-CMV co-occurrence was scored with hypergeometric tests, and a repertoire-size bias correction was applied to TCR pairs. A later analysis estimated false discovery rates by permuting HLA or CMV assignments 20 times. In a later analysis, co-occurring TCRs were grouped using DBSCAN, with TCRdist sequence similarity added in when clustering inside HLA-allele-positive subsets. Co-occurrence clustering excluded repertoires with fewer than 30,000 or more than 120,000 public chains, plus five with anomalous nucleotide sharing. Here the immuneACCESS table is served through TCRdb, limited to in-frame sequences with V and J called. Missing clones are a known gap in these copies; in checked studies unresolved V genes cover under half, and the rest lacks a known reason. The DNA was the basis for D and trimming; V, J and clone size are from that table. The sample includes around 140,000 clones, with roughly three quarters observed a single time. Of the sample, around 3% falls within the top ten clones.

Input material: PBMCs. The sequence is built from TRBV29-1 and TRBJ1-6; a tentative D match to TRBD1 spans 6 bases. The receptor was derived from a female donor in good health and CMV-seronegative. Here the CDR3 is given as CIAGGGYNSPLHF. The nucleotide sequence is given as TGCATAGCTGGGGGCGGGTATAATTCACCCCTCCACTTT.